The 28 T cell receptor beta chains in this list originate from one sample, sequenced in a study of T cells after posttransplantation cyclophosphamide. TCRdb keeps only in-frame clones here, not all; method: immunoSEQ multiplex PCR. The sample has tens of thousands of clones, approximately 86% seen once. Specimen: PBMCs. These receptors all stem from a man younger than 40 with a blood cancer, CMV-positive, and with a related stem cell donor.

The V call is TRBV7-9, the J call TRBJ2-2; no firm D call. The CDR3 is 14 amino acids. Trimming cost V 3 bases and J 4 bases, with 9 bases left between them. In germline, CDR1 is SEHNR, CDR2 FQNEAQ (reference sequence). The CDR3 DNA follows: TGTGCCAGCAGCTTCACTCTGAGCACCGGGGAGCTGTTTTTT. It encodes CASSFTLSTGELFF.

The J gene is TRBJ2-2, the V gene TRBV5-4, with 7 bases aligning to TRBD1. From germline, CDR1 is SGHNT and CDR2 YYREEE (reference sequence). V trimming: 4 bases; J trimming: 0 bases; junction bases outside the gene matches: 6. The CDR3 runs to 16 residues. This chain's CDR3 is CASSRTGVSNTGELFF. The DNA for the CDR3 is TGTGCCAGCAGCCGCACAGGGGTCTCGAACACCGGGGAGCTGTTTTTT. The complete variable domain, with remaining parts taken from reference TRBV5-4 and TRBJ2-2, reads ETGVTQSPTHLIKTRGQQVTLRCSSQSGHNTVSWYQQALGQGPQFIFQYYREEENGRGNFPPRFSGLQFPNYSSELNVNALELDDSALYLCASSRTGVSNTGELFFGEGSRLTVL.

The rearrangement links TRBV6-5 to TRBJ1-3, with 9 bases aligning to TRBD1. Losses at the gene ends were 0 bases for V and 2 bases for J; bases not matched to a gene: 2. The CDR3 spans 16 residues. Germline CDR1 is MNHEY and CDR2 is SVGAGI. In DNA form, the CDR3 reads TGTGCCAGCAGTTACTCGAGGACAGGGGCTGGAAACACCATATATTTT. Amino acid sequence: CASSYSRTGAGNTIYF.

This clone was seen a handful of times. This chain uses TRBV6-5 with TRBJ1-1; D not resolved. V dropped 2 bases and J dropped 5 bases, with 12 bases sitting between them. This CDR3 contains 14 residues. From germline, CDR1 is MNHEY and CDR2 SVGAGI. The CDR3: CASSYEASTTEAFF. The DNA for the CDR3 is TGTGCCAGCAGTTACGAGGCTTCAACAACTGAAGCTTTCTTT.

Comments on this clone: A read error may account for a junction end that differs from germline. J is TRBJ2-7 and V is TRBV4-3; 8 bases match TRBD1. Germline V lookup: CDR1 LGHNA, CDR2 YSLEER. The CDR3 runs to 17 residues. The CDR3 DNA follows: TGCGCCAGCAGCCAAAGGAGTTCCGGGACAGGAGTATACGAGCAGTGCTTC. Translated: CASSQRSSGTGVYEQCF.

The genes are TRBV6-6 and TRBJ2-3; 8 bases fit TRBD1. CDR1 MNHNY and CDR2 SVGAGI come from the germline V gene (reference sequence). There are 14 residues in the CDR3. V lost 7 bases and J lost 5; bases outside the gene matches: 8. The CDR3 coding sequence is TGTGCCAGCACCACGGACAGGGTAAAAGATACGCAGTATTTT. Protein: CASTTDRVKDTQYF.

The chain joins TRBV5-1 to TRBJ2-5; D is possibly TRBD1 (6 bases). Germline V lookup: CDR1 SGHRS, CDR2 YFSETQ. V was clipped by 3 bases and J by 4 bases, with 13 bases between them. The CDR3 is 14 amino acids. CDR3 nucleotides: TGCGCCAGCAGCTCATACAGGGTGGTAGAGACCCAGTACTTC. This sequence encodes CASSSYRVVETQYF.

The V call is TRBV7-9, the J call TRBJ2-7; D is possibly TRBD2 (5 bases). CDR1 is SEHNR, CDR2 FQNEAQ, per germline (reference sequence). The V end was cut by 4 bases, the J end by 3 bases, with 7 bases between. The CDR3 is 12 amino acids. The CDR3 bases are TGTGCCAGCAGCTCGGGATTCTACGAGCAGTACTTC. It is translated as CASSSGFYEQYF.

V and J are TRBV27 and TRBJ1-6; 9 nucleotides match TRBD1. Germline V gene data show CDR1 as MNHEY and CDR2 as SMNVEV (reference sequence). The CDR3 has 13 amino acids. V gave up 6 bases and J gave up 8 bases; unmatched junction bases: 2. CDR3 region: CASRGQGYSPLHF. For the CDR3, the DNA is TGTGCCAGCAGAGGACAGGGGTATTCACCCCTCCACTTT.

The chain is built from TRBV7-9 and TRBJ1-1; TRBD1 is a possible D gene (5 bases). The CDR3 contains 14 residues. CDR1 and CDR2 (germline): SEHNR, FQNEAQ (reference sequence). V was pared by 5 bases and J by 4 bases, with 14 bases between. CDR3 nucleotide sequence: TGTGCCAGCAGCCGATCAGGAGGGGTCACTGAAGCTTTCTTT. Translating gives CASSRSGGVTEAFF.

This clone was seen a handful of times. V gene TRBV30 combines with J gene TRBJ2-1; D is perhaps TRBD1 (6 bases). The CDR3 length is 13 residues. V lost 4 bases, J lost 7 bases, and 14 bases lay in between. Per the germline V gene, CDR1 is GTSNPN and CDR2 is SVGIG (reference sequence). CDR3 DNA: TGTGCCTGGACCGCCGGGACACTGAATGAGCAGTTCTTC. Translation: CAWTAGTLNEQFF.

The genes are TRBV13 and TRBJ2-1, with 7 bases lining up with TRBD2. The CDR3 consists of 15 residues. Germline-derived CDR1 and CDR2 are PRHDT and FYEKMQ (reference sequence). After removal of 3 bases from V and 3 bases from J, the junction contained 5 bases not matched to a gene. CDR3 in amino acids: CASSLSSGFYNEQFF. The CDR3 DNA reads TGTGCCAGCAGCTTGTCTAGCGGCTTCTACAATGAGCAGTTCTTC.

The chain employs TRBV7-9 and TRBJ2-1, with unresolved D. With 8 bases removed from V and 1 base from J, the gap between germline ends came to 18 bases. Germline lookup yields CDR1 SEHNR and CDR2 FQNEAQ (reference sequence). This CDR3 is built from 16 residues. CDR3: CASQPWPSSSYNEQFF. The DNA of the CDR3 is TGTGCCAGCCAACCCTGGCCTAGTTCGTCCTACAATGAGCAGTTCTTC.

This clone was detected once. J is TRBJ2-1 and V is TRBV7-2, with 9 positions matching TRBD1. Trimming cost V 5 bases and J 11 bases; bases outside gene matches: 10. Germline loops: CDR1 SGHTA, CDR2 FQGNSA. The CDR3 has 14 amino acids. The CDR3 region is CASSPRQGGTQQFF. The CDR3 region has the DNA TGTGCCAGCAGCCCCCGACAGGGGGGGACTCAGCAGTTCTTC.

The rearrangement joins TRBV28 to TRBJ2-7; 7 bases match TRBD1. V was pared by 4 bases and J by 7 bases, with 10 bases of the junction left unmatched. The CDR3 length is 14 residues. Germline V gene data show CDR1 as MDHEN and CDR2 as SYDVKM. The CDR3 loop reads CASSSWTGVSEQYF. The CDR3 DNA sequence: TGTGCCAGCAGTTCTTGGACAGGAGTGAGTGAGCAGTACTTC.

Here the CDR3 DNA reads TGTGCCAGCAGCTTATATACAGGGAACGTCCAAGAGACCCAGTACTTC. Encoded protein: CASSLYTGNVQETQYF. This chain uses TRBV13 with TRBJ2-5, with a weak D call TRBD1 (6 bases). The CDR3 is 16 amino acids. CDR1 is PRHDT and CDR2 is FYEKMQ in the germline V gene (reference sequence). V was trimmed by 2 bases and J by 1 base, leaving 14 bases between them.

V and J are TRBV28 and TRBJ1-2, with 9 nucleotides matching TRBD1. V was pared by 8 bases and J by 4 bases, with 5 bases of the junction left unmatched. This CDR3 region has 13 residues. The germline CDR1 and CDR2 sequences are MDHEN and SYDVKM. The CDR3 bases are TGTGCCAGCCGAACAGGGGGCACCTATGGCTACACCTTC. Its protein product is CASRTGGTYGYTF.

The V gene is TRBV28, the J gene TRBJ2-7; 12 positions agree with TRBD2. The junction had 4 bases not matched to a gene; V was cut back by 2 bases and J by 2 bases. CDR3 length: 16 residues. Germline V lookup: CDR1 MDHEN, CDR2 SYDVKM. Here the CDR3 DNA reads TGTGCCAGCAGTTTAACCCGGACTAGCGGGACCTACGAGCAGTACTTC. It encodes CASSLTRTSGTYEQYF. The full variable domain, rest sourced from reference TRBV28 and TRBJ2-7, is DVKVTQSSRYLVKRTGEKVFLECVQDMDHENMFWYRQDPGLGLRLIYFSYDVKMKEKGDIPEGYSVSREKKERFSLILESASTNQTSMYLCASSLTRTSGTYEQYFGPGTRLTVT.

The count of this clone is one. The V gene is TRBV11-3, the J gene TRBJ1-4; 9 bases are shared with TRBD1. The CDR3 length is 14 residues. With 4 bases clipped from V and 8 bases from J, the junction kept 5 bases outside the gene matches. In germline, CDR1 is SGHNT, CDR2 YENEEA. CDR3 residues: CASSSRQGGEKLFF. The DNA of the CDR3 is TGTGCCAGCAGCTCCCGACAGGGGGGAGAAAAACTGTTTTTT.

The chain uses TRBV7-6 and TRBJ2-7; tentatively, D is TRBD2 (6 bases). Between the trimmed V and J ends, which lost 1 base and 7 bases, there was a span of 17 bases. This CDR3 spans 15 amino acids. Germline V CDR1 and CDR2: SGHVS, FNYEAQ. CDR3 nucleotides: TGTGCCAGCAGCTTAGATTTCGGGACTCCCTGGGAGCAGTACTTC. Protein product: CASSLDFGTPWEQYF.

The CDR3 protein is CASSPPVQSSYNEQFF. CDR3 DNA: TGTGCCAGTAGTCCCCCAGTACAGAGCTCCTACAATGAGCAGTTCTTC. The chain couples TRBV19 to TRBJ2-1; the D is unclear. Trimming took off 5 bases at V and 0 bases at J, with 14 bases between the two ends. Per the germline V gene, CDR1 is LNHDA and CDR2 is SQIVND (reference sequence). The CDR3 totals 16 residues.

This sequence joins TRBV30 and TRBJ1-5; 8 nucleotides match TRBD1. Germline V gives CDR1 GTSNPN, CDR2 SVGIG (reference sequence). Unmatched junction bases numbered 5, after V lost 5 bases and J lost 5 bases. This CDR3 region has 13 residues. The CDR3 sequence: CAWDRGWDQPQHF. The CDR3 nucleotides read TGTGCCTGGGACAGGGGATGGGATCAGCCCCAGCATTTT.

The chain carries TRBV5-1 and TRBJ2-5, with D possibly being TRBD2 (5 bases). The J call may be mistaken, given a closer DNA end match to TRBJ2-7. Germline V lookup: CDR1 SGHRS, CDR2 YFSETQ. The CDR3 contains 15 residues. CDR3: CASSLMPRGPYEQYF. In DNA form, the CDR3 reads TGCGCCAGCAGCTTGATGCCCCGGGGTCCCTACGAGCAGTACTTC.

This clone was recorded a few times. V usage is TRBV5-6 and J usage is TRBJ1-1; TRBD1 agrees at 8 bases. The CDR3 contains 18 residues. J was trimmed by 4 bases and V by 4 bases; bases with no gene match: 18. Germline V CDR1 and CDR2: SGHDT, YYEEEE. Written as DNA, the CDR3 is TGTGCCAGCAGCCTACGGATACTTGGCCAGGGGGCACTCACTGAAGCTTTCTTT. Its protein is CASSLRILGQGALTEAFF. Supplemented by reference TRBV5-6 and TRBJ1-1, the full variable domain reads DAGVTQSPTHLIKTRGQQVTLRCSPKSGHDTVSWYQQALGQGPQFIFQYYEEEERQRGNFPDRFSGHQFPNYSSELNVNALLLGDSALYLCASSLRILGQGALTEAFFGQGTRLTVV.

This clone was counted between two and nine times. This chain uses TRBV7-8 with TRBJ2-3; D is perhaps TRBD2 (5 bases). The CDR3 is 15 residues long. Germline V CDR1 and CDR2: SGHVS, FQNEAQ. Trimming left V 4 bases short and J 4 bases short, with 15 bases between. The CDR3: CASSYVLGLPDTQYF. The DNA for the CDR3 is TGTGCCAGCAGCTACGTACTAGGCCTCCCAGATACGCAGTATTTT.

The gene calls are TRBV5-6 and TRBJ1-2; 8 nucleotides match TRBD1. The germline gives CDR1 SGHDT, CDR2 YYEEEE. This CDR3 is 15 amino acids long. J gave up 5 bases and V 1 base, and 7 bases lay outside the gene matches. The DNA for the CDR3 is TGTGCCAGCAGCTTGCTAGGACAGGGCAGATATGGCTACACCTTC. Amino acid sequence: CASSLLGQGRYGYTF.

V gene TRBV13 combines with J gene TRBJ2-3; 8 bases line up with TRBD2. This CDR3 has 18 residues. V lost 2 bases and J lost 6; bases outside the gene matches: 16. Germline V CDR1 and CDR2: PRHDT, FYEKMQ (reference sequence). This CDR3 is CASSLFGAGGYSGDTQYF. In DNA form, the CDR3 reads TGTGCCAGCAGCTTATTCGGGGCGGGAGGCTACAGTGGGGATACGCAGTATTTT. The complete variable domain, with remaining parts taken from reference TRBV13 and TRBJ2-3, reads AAGVIQSPRHLIKEKRETATLKCYPIPRHDTVYWYQQGPGQDPQFLISFYEKMQSDKGSIPDRFSAQQFSDYHSELNMSSLELGDSALYFCASSLFGAGGYSGDTQYFGPGTRLTVL.

The chain employs TRBV11-1 and TRBJ2-4, with 7 bases aligning to TRBD2. Germline CDR1 is SGHAT and CDR2 is FQDESV (reference sequence). This CDR3 is 16 amino acids long. Unmatched junction bases numbered 9, after V lost 1 base and J lost 6 bases. The CDR3: CASSLGSGLGGNIQYF. As DNA, the CDR3 is TGTGCCAGCAGCTTAGGATCTGGACTAGGAGGAAACATTCAGTACTTC. The complete variable domain, with remaining parts taken from reference TRBV11-1 and TRBJ2-4, reads EAEVAQSPRYKITEKSQAVAFWCDPISGHATLYWYRQILGQGPELLVQFQDESVVDDSQLPKDRFSAERLKGVDSTLKIQPAELGDSAMYLCASSLGSGLGGNIQYFGAGTRLSVL.